The rows below give T cell receptor beta chains drawn from one sample of a study of blood T cell repertoires in COVID-19. The repertoire was sequenced with immunoSEQ multiplex PCR; TCRdb's copy has only in-frame clones and lacks some. Among nearly 250,000 clones listed, roughly 88% were seen once. The sequenced material came from PBMCs or T cells enriched from blood (not recorded which). The receptor source for this set is a woman between 45 and 60 years old who had recovered from COVID-19. The CDR3 runs from the conserved cysteine through the conserved F or W. A D gene is named only where the DNA matches it firmly. Size tells how often a clone was seen (once, few, many) or the class of an expanded clone, and some rows leave it out.

V	J	size	D	DNA	CDR3
TRBV5-1	TRBJ2-3	.	.	TGCGCCAGCAGCTTACTGGACAGAAACACAGATACGCAGTATTTT	CASSLLDRNTDTQYF
TRBV7-9	TRBJ1-6	.	.	TGTGCCAGCAGCCTTTCGAGGGTAGGGATAGATTCACCCCTCCACTTT	CASSLSRVGIDSPLHF
TRBV7-9	TRBJ1-2	.	.	TGTGCCAGCAGCACCGGGACACGCTATGGCTACACCTTC	CASSTGTRYGYTF
TRBV9	TRBJ2-3	.	.	TGTGCCAGCAGCGTAGAGGAAGGGAGGGGGTCAGATACGCAGTATTTT	CASSVEEGRGSDTQYF
TRBV11-2	TRBJ2-6	.	.	TGTGCCAGCAGCTTCCAGGCCAACGTCCTGACTTTC	CASSFQANVLTF
TRBV11-3	TRBJ1-2	once	.	TGTGCCAGCAGCTTAAAGGACAGATCTATCTATGGCTACACCTTC	CASSLKDRSIYGYTF
TRBV9	TRBJ2-5	.	TRBD2	TGTGCCAGCAGCGGGACTAGCGGCAATCTGGAGACCCAGTACTTC	CASSGTSGNLETQYF
TRBV4-3	TRBJ2-5	.	TRBD1	TGCGCCAGCAGCCAGGACAGGGGACCAAGAGAGTCCCAGTACTTC	CASSQDRGPRESQYF
TRBV3-1/TRBV3-2	TRBJ2-3	.	.	TGTGCCAGCAGCCAAGGTGCAGTCCCCACAGATACGCAGTATTTT	CASSQGAVPTDTQYF
TRBV7-2	TRBJ2-7	.	TRBD1	TGTGCCAGCAGCGGTCGGACAGGGGTCATCCGCGAGCAGTACTTC	CASSGRTGVIREQYF
TRBV28	TRBJ2-3	.	TRBD2	TGTGCCAGCAGTTTATGGACTAGCGGGAGTGAAGATACGCAGTATTTT	CASSLWTSGSEDTQYF
TRBV7-2	TRBJ2-7	.	TRBD2	TGTGCCAGCAGCTTAGTTGGCAGGTCCCCAACTAGCGGGAAGCACGAGCAGTACTTC	CASSLVGRSPTSGKHEQYF
TRBV18	TRBJ2-3	.	TRBD1	TGTGCCAGCTCACCGATACCGGGACAGGGGGCGGCAGATACGCAGTATTTT	CASSPIPGQGAADTQYF
TRBV9	TRBJ2-1	.	TRBD2	TGTGCCAGCAGCGACCGGACTAGCGGGACTAACAATGAGCAGTTCTTC	CASSDRTSGTNNEQFF
TRBV9	TRBJ2-2	.	TRBD2	TGTGCCAGCAGCGTAGGGCTAGCGGGAGGGAACACCGGGGAGCTGTTTTTT	CASSVGLAGGNTGELFF